A few counts support the clone carrying this T cell receptor (beta chain). Antigen specificity is unknown. Trimming pared 2 bases from V and 3 bases from J, leaving 11 bases between. The CDR3 is 15 residues long. Per the germline V gene, CDR1 is SGHTA and CDR2 is FQGNSA. Each sample provided at least 5.5 micrograms of extracted total RNA. The second PCR ran roughly 6 to 11 cycles with a sample-barcoded 5' primer and J-beta primers. TCRdb reprocessed the 5' RACE reads via MiXCR and lists one record per CDR3 protein. Of approximately 730,000 distinct CDR3 sequences in the sample, about 55% were seen once. This record comes from a study of blood T cells in healthy people across ages. Study-wide results and caveats: Diversity figures derived from one million T cells were judged to underestimate the true value.

Input material: blood. This clonotype was obtained from a man at least 80 years old in good health. V gene TRBV7-2 combines with J gene TRBJ1-5; tentative D call: TRBD1 (6 bases). CDR3 in amino acids: CASSLLRTDNQPQHF. The CDR3 DNA sequence: TGTGCCAGCAGCTTACTCCGGACAGACAATCAGCCCCAGCATTTT.